This T cell receptor beta chain was captured by sequencing in a study of early T cells in non-severe SARS-CoV-2 infection (dated by TCRdb to about 2021). Turning to the overall study: Because TCR sequencing was done on bulk RNA from unsorted whole blood, the alpha and beta chains could not be paired.

Comment on this clonotype: This receptor's antigen is unknown. Per-base qualities were not stored, and no clone one base away is much larger.

This was a case-control study nested in a cohort of healthcare workers in London, UK, who had nasopharyngeal swab PCR tests and blood samples taken every week. Healthcare workers were recruited between 23 and 31 March 2020, during the week of the UK lockdown, and were followed weekly for up to about 15 weeks. V is pared back by 6 bases and J by 6 bases, with 15 bases lying between the germline termini. The CDR3 covers 14 residues, taking in both the cysteine and the phenylalanine. Only CDR3 DNA remains: 42 bases, in frame from the first base. The germline V gene yields MDHEN for CDR1 and SYDVKM for CDR2. The investigation overall reported the following: VDJdb matching was skewed toward anti-spike CD8 responses and likely underestimated virus-specific expansions by missing private and CD4 specificities.

Receptors were amplified or captured by 5' RACE. Sequencer: NextSeq 500. Unique molecular identifiers were attached to individual cDNA molecules in the TCR library protocol so that sequencing error and PCR bias could be corrected. Both TCR alpha and beta chains were sequenced, and tight co-correlation was observed between alpha and beta sequence abundances in each sample. The paper's data handling went like this. Decombinator V4 was used to perform V gene, J gene and CDR3 annotation of TCR sequences. TCRs were defined as expanded if a significant change between any two time points was detected under a Poisson model with p below 0.0001. TCR abundances were normalised to the total number of TCRs sequenced per sample and were expressed as counts per million. MAIT TCRs were defined by TRAV1-2 paired with TRAJ12, TRAJ20 or TRAJ33, and iNKT TCRs by TRAV10 paired with TRAJ18. VDJdb, accessed on 1 November 2021, was searched for TCRs annotated for CMV, EBV and SARS-CoV-2, and TCRs annotated for more than one antigen were excluded. TCRdb ran its own pipeline on the public reads, namely fastp trimming at Q25 and MiXCR clone calling, and kept in-frame beta chains. Every distinct CDR3 protein forms one entry, paired with its most common genes and DNA. Here the V and J calls rest on TCRdb's processing, not on the authors' analysis. Across this sample there are about 77,000 distinct CDR3 sequences, with approximately 9.1% seen only once. Clones ranked in the top ten supply about 5.3% of the sample.

The sequence was obtained from an adult who was a healthcare worker with PCR-confirmed SARS-CoV-2 infection or an uninfected control (not recorded which). In this chain, TRBV28 is recombined with TRBJ2-1, and perhaps TRBD1 as D gene, on 7 matching bases. Sequenced sample: whole blood. For the CDR3, the sequence is CASSRQGGSNEQFF. The nucleotide sequence reads as follows: TGTGCCAGCAGCCGCCAGGGGGGTAGCAATGAGCAGTTCTTC.